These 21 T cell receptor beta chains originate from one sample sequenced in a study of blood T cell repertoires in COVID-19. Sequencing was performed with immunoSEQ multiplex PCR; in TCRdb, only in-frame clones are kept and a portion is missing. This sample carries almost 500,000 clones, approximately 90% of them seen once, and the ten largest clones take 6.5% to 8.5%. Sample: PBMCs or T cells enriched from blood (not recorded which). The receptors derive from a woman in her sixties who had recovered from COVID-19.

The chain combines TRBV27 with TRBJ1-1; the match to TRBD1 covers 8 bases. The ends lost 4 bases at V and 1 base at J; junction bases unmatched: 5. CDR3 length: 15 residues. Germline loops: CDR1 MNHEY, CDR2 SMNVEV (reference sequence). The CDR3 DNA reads TGTGCCAGCAGTTCCGACAGGGGCCAGAACACTGAAGCTTTCTTT. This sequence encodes CASSSDRGQNTEAFF.

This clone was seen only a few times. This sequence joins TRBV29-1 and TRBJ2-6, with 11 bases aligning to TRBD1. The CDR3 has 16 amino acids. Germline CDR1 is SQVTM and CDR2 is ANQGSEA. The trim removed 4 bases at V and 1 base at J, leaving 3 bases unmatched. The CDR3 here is CSVGGQGASGANVLTF. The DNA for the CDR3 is TGCAGCGTTGGAGGACAGGGGGCATCTGGGGCCAACGTCCTGACTTTC.

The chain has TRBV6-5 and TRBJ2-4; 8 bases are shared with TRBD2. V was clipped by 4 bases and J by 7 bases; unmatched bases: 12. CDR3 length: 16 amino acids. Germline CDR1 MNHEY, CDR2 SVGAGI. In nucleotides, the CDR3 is TGTGCCAGCAGTTTGGACGGGGGGGCCGCTCGGAACATTCAGTACTTC. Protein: CASSLDGGAARNIQYF.

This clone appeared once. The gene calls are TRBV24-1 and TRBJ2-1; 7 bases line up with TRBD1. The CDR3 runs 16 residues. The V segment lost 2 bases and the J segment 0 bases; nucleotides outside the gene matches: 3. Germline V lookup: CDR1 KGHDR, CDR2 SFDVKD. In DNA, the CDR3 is TGTGCCACCAGTGATTCCACAGGGGACTCCTACAATGAGCAGTTCTTC. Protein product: CATSDSTGDSYNEQFF.

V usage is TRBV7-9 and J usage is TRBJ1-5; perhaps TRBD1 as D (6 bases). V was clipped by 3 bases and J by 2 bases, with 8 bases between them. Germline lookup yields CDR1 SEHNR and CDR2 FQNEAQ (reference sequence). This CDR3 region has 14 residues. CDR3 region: CASSFPGGNQPQHF. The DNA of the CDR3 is TGTGCCAGCAGCTTCCCAGGGGGCAATCAGCCCCAGCATTTT.

CDR3: CASNSGGRGTGELFF. CDR3 nucleotides: TGTGCCAGCAATAGCGGGGGCCGGGGCACCGGGGAGCTGTTTTTT. The chain joins TRBV27 to TRBJ2-2, with 9 bases that match TRBD2. In germline, CDR1 is MNHEY, CDR2 SMNVEV (reference sequence). This CDR3 has 15 residues. Trimming cost V 7 bases and J 4 bases; bases outside gene matches: 7.

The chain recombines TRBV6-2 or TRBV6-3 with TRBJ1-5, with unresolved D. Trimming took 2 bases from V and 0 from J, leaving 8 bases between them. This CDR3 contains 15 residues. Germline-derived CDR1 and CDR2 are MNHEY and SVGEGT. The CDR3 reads CASSYMRSSNQPQHF. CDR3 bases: TGTGCCAGCAGTTACATGCGAAGTAGCAATCAGCCCCAGCATTTT.

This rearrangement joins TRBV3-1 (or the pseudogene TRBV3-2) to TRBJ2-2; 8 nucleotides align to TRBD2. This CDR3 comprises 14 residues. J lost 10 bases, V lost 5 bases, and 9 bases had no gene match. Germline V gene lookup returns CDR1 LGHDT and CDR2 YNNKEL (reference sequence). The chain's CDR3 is CASSFREGSKELFF. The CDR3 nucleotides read TGTGCCAGCAGCTTTCGGGAGGGGAGTAAGGAGCTGTTTTTT.

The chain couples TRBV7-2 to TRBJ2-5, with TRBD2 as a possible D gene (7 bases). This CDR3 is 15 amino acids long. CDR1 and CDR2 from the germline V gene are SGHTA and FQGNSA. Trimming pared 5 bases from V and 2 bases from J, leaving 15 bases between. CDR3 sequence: CASSRRGPLQETQYF. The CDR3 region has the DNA TGTGCCAGCAGCCGGCGGGGGCCGTTACAAGAGACCCAGTACTTC.

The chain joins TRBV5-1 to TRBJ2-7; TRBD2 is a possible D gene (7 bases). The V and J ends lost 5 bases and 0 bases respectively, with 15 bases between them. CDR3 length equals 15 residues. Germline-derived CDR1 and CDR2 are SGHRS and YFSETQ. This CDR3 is CASSFLAGASYEQYF. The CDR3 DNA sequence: TGCGCCAGCAGTTTTTTGGCGGGGGCCTCCTACGAGCAGTACTTC.

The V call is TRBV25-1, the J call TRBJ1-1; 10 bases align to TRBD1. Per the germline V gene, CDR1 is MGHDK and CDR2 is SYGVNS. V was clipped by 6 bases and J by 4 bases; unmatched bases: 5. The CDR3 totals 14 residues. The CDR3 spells CASRGGTGVTEAFF. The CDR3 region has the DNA TGTGCCAGCAGGGGGGGGACAGGGGTCACTGAAGCTTTCTTT.

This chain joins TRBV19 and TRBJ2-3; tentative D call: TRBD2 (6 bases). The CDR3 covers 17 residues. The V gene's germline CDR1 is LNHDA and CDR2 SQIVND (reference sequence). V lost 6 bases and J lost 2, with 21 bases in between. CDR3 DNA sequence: TGTGCCAGTAGATCGCGGGATAGCGGCTTCACCACAGATACGCAGTATTTT. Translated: CASRSRDSGFTTDTQYF.

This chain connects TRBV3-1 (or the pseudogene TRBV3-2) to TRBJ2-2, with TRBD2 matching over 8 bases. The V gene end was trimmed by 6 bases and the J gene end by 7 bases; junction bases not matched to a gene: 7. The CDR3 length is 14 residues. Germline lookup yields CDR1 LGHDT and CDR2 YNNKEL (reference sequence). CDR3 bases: TGTGCCAGCAGTCACTCCGGGACTAGCGGGGAGCTGTTTTTT. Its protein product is CASSHSGTSGELFF.

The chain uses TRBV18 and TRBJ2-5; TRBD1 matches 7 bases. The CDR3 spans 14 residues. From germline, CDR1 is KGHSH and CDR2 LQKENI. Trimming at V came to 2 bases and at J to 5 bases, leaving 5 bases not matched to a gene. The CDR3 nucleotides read TGTGCCAGCTCACCATCTACAGGGGAGGAGACCCAGTACTTC. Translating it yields CASSPSTGEETQYF.

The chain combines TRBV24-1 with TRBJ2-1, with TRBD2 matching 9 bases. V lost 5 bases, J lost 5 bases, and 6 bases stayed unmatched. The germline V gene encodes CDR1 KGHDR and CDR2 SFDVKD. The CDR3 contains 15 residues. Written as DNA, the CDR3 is TGTGCCACCAGTGGCTGGGGCGGGGGGGACAATGAGCAGTTCTTC. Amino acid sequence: CATSGWGGGDNEQFF.

CDR3 residues: CASSFGDRGFYGYTF. In nucleotides, the CDR3 is TGTGCCAGCAGCTTTGGCGACAGGGGGTTCTATGGCTACACCTTC. The genes are TRBV7-2 and TRBJ1-2; the match to TRBD1 covers 9 bases. Germline V gene lookup returns CDR1 SGHTA and CDR2 FQGNSA. The CDR3 is made up of 15 amino acids. J gave up 4 bases and V 3 bases, and 6 bases lay outside the gene matches. The full variable domain, its missing parts supplied by reference TRBV7-2 and TRBJ1-2, is GAGVSQSPSNKVTEKGKDVELRCDPISGHTALYWYRQSLGQGLEFLIYFQGNSAPDKSGLPSDRFSAERTGGSVSTLTIQRTQQEDSAVYLCASSFGDRGFYGYTFGSGTRLTVV.

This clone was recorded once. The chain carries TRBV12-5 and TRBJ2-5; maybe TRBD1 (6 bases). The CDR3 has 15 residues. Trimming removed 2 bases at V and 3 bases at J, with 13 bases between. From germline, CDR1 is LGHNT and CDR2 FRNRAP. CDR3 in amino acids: CASGLFPTGEETQYF. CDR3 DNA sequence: TGTGCTAGTGGTTTGTTCCCGACAGGAGAAGAGACCCAGTACTTC.

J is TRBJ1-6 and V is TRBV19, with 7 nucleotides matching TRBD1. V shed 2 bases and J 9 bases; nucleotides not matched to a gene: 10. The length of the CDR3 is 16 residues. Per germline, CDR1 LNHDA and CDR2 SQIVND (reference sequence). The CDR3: CASSIFRGDDPSPLHF. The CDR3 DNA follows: TGTGCCAGTAGTATATTCAGGGGGGACGATCCTTCACCCCTCCACTTT.

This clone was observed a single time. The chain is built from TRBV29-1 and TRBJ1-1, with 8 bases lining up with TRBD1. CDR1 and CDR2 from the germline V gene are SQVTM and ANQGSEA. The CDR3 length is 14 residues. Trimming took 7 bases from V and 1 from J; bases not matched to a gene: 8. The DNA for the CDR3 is TGCAGCGAGAAGACAGGGGCTGCGAACACTGAAGCTTTCTTT. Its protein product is CSEKTGAANTEAFF.

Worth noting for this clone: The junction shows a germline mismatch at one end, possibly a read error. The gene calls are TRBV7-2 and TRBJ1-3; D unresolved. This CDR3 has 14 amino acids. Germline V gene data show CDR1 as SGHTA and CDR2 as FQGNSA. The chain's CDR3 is CASRLGGAGNTIYF. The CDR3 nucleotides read TGTGCCAGCAGATTAGGTGGAGCTGGAAACACCATATATTTT.

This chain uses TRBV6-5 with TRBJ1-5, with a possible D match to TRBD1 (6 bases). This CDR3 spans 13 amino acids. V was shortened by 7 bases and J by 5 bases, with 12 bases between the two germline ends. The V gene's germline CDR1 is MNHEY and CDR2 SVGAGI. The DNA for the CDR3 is TGTGCCAGCACCTGGACAGTTTATCAGCCCCAGCATTTT. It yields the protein CASTWTVYQPQHF.